A single sample gave rise to the 10 T cell receptor beta chains below, sequenced in a study of T cell responses to AZD1222 COVID-19 vaccine (dated by TCRdb to the early 2020s). According to the study, the label for this sample's time point signals: baseline before first vaccination. Library preparation used the immunoSEQ multiplex PCR assay. In TCRdb, the immuneACCESS table is reduced to in-frame sequences with V and J assigned. These tables do not hold every clone; where another copy was compared, an unresolved V gene accounts for under half, and the others remain unexplained. The sample table contains 96,000 or so clones; only one count was recorded for roughly nine tenths of them. The ten top clones hold around 1.6% of the sample. The source was peripheral blood, collected on day 0 of AZD1222 vaccination. The receptors were sampled from an adult in good health.

The chain has TRBV6-1 and TRBJ1-6; 7 bases are a match to TRBD1. CDR1 MNHNS and CDR2 SASEGT come from the germline V gene. V was clipped by 0 bases and J by 8 bases; unmatched bases: 7. The CDR3 length is 16 residues. For the CDR3, the DNA is TGTGCCAGCAGTGAAGCGGGGGGGACAGTGTATTCACCCCTCCACTTT. Its translation is CASSEAGGTVYSPLHF.

The V call is TRBV5-1, the J call TRBJ1-1; D remains unclear. CDR3 length equals 15 residues. Germline lookup yields CDR1 SGHRS and CDR2 YFSETQ. V gave up 3 bases and J gave up 0 bases, with 12 bases separating them. As DNA, the CDR3 is TGCGCCAGCAGCTACGACGACCCTATGAACACTGAAGCTTTCTTT. Translated, it gives CASSYDDPMNTEAFF.

The rearrangement links TRBV12-3 or TRBV12-4 to TRBJ1-5; the D is unclear. This CDR3 has 13 amino acids. Trimming took 3 bases from V and 4 from J, leaving 7 bases between them. CDR3 sequence reads: CASSFNKNQPQHF. In DNA form, the CDR3 reads TGTGCCAGCAGTTTTAACAAAAATCAGCCCCAGCATTTT.

The gene calls are TRBV28 and TRBJ1-3, with D possibly being TRBD1 (6 bases). This CDR3 is 16 amino acids long. V shed 5 bases and J shed 4 bases, with 18 bases lying between them. Germline CDR1 and CDR2: MDHEN and SYDVKM. The CDR3 region is CASSPPGAFLGNTIYF. The DNA of the CDR3 is TGTGCCAGCAGTCCTCCGGGGGCTTTTTTGGGAAACACCATATATTTT.

Only one count was recorded for this clone. The V and J genes are TRBV4-2 and TRBJ2-7; D is uncertain. Germline V CDR1 and CDR2: LGHNA, YNFKEQ. The V gene lost 0 bases and the J gene lost 1 base, with 16 bases spanning the gap. The CDR3 contains 17 residues. In DNA form, the CDR3 reads TGTGCCAGCAGCCAAGATGAGAGAGGCCGGTCATCCTACGAGCAGTACTTC. It is translated as CASSQDERGRSSYEQYF.

This chain connects TRBV4-1 to TRBJ1-5; D is ambiguous. V shed 0 bases and J shed 5 bases, with 5 bases lying between them. CDR1 is MGHRA, CDR2 YSYEKL, per germline. The CDR3 runs 13 residues. The CDR3: CASSQELDQPQHF. Here the CDR3 DNA reads TGCGCCAGCAGCCAAGAACTCGATCAGCCCCAGCATTTT.

In this sample, this clone turned up a few times. The chain joins TRBV6-4 to TRBJ1-2; 7 bases are a match to TRBD1. Per the germline V gene, CDR1 is MRHNA and CDR2 is SNTAGT. Germline trimming cut 6 bases from V and 2 bases from J; bases unmatched to any gene: 12. The CDR3 has 16 amino acids. The CDR3 DNA is TGTGCCAGCAGAACGCGAACCAGGGGGGGAAACTATGGCTACACCTTC. Translation: CASRTRTRGGNYGYTF.

The rearrangement links TRBV6-5 to TRBJ2-2, with D tentatively TRBD1 (6 bases). The CDR3 totals 13 residues. With 11 bases removed from V and 4 bases from J, the gap between germline ends came to 14 bases. Germline CDR1 MNHEY, CDR2 SVGAGI. Here the CDR3 reads CAPGRGSTGELFF. CDR3 in DNA: TGTGCCCCTGGAAGGGGGAGCACCGGGGAGCTGTTTTTT.

The CDR3 is CASSQKWDAGNTIYF. CDR3 nucleotides: TGTGCCAGCAGCCAAAAGTGGGATGCTGGAAACACCATATATTTT. The rearrangement joins TRBV3-1 (or the pseudogene TRBV3-2) to TRBJ1-3; D is undetermined. Trimming removed 2 bases at V and 2 bases at J, with 10 bases between. The V gene's germline CDR1 is LGHDT and CDR2 YNNKEL (reference sequence). This CDR3 has 15 residues.

V and J are TRBV6-2 or TRBV6-3 and TRBJ1-2; D is uncertain. The CDR3 sequence is 12 residues long. Trimming took off 4 bases at V and 4 bases at J, with 7 bases between the two ends. CDR1 is MNHEY, CDR2 SVGEGT, per germline. CDR3 sequence reads: CASSWATYGYTF. CDR3 in DNA: TGTGCCAGCAGTTGGGCGACCTATGGCTACACCTTC.